This T cell receptor (beta chain) was captured by sequencing in a study of blood T cells in healthy people across ages. Peripheral blood from each donor was collected in a volume of approximately 10 milliliters. Per individual sample, total RNA of at least 5 micrograms was extracted. In the case of this clonotype: Its antigen is not identified.

Study results and limitations: PBMCs left unsorted prevented a conclusive naive versus antigen-experienced comparison.

A sample-barcoded 5' primer and a J-beta primer mix were used in a second PCR of roughly 6 to 12 cycles. A 12-random-nucleotide template-switch adaptor tagged each cDNA molecule. Via MiXCR, TCRdb re-called the 5' RACE reads, giving one row per CDR3 protein. Of about 1.4 million distinct CDR3 sequences in the sample, 45% to 70% were seen once. The CDR3 is made up of 15 amino acids. Germline V gene sequence: CDR1 SGHAT, CDR2 FQNNGV. V shed 5 bases and J 5 bases; nucleotides not matched to a gene: 11. The TCR was taken from a man younger than 35 in good health. Input material: blood. The chain has TRBV11-2 and TRBJ2-7, with 8 positions matching TRBD1. The CDR3 region has the DNA TGTGCCAGCAGCCCCACCCAGGGACAGGTCCACGAGCAGTACTTC. Translated, it gives CASSPTQGQVHEQYF. The full variable domain, rest sourced from reference TRBV11-2 and TRBJ2-7, is EAGVAQSPRYKIIEKRQSVAFWCNPISGHATLYWYQQILGQGPKLLIQFQNNGVVDDSQLPKDRFSAERLKGVDSTLKIQPAKLEDSAVYLCASSPTQGQVHEQYFGPGTRLTVT.